The rows below give T cell receptor beta chains drawn from one sample of a study of OX40 agonist ivuxolimab in advanced cancers. The repertoire was sequenced with immunoSEQ multiplex PCR; TCRdb's copy has only in-frame clones and lacks some. The data contain over 65,000 clones, less than 95% of them seen just once; the ten biggest clones take up approximately 2%. The specimen comprised CD4+ or CD8+ T cells sorted from blood, sampled in a trial of the OX40 agonist ivuxolimab. The source is an adult with an advanced solid tumor such as melanoma, head and neck, liver or kidney cancer. The CDR3 runs from the conserved cysteine through the conserved F or W. A D gene is named only where the DNA matches it firmly. Not every row has a clone size; where given, it reads once, few, many or a size class.

v_call: TRBV19; clone_size: NA; j_call: TRBJ2-5; d_call: NA; cdr3_nt: TGTGCCAGTAGTATAGGAACCGACCTCCAAGAGACCCAGTACTTC; cdr3_aa: CASSIGTDLQETQYF
v_call: TRBV27; clone_size: once; j_call: TRBJ1-5; d_call: NA; cdr3_nt: TGTGCCAGCAGTTTATTGGGACAGCCCCAGCATTTT; cdr3_aa: CASSLLGQPQHF
v_call: TRBV6-1; clone_size: NA; j_call: TRBJ1-3; d_call: NA; cdr3_nt: TGTGCCAGCAGGTTAAGCTCTGGAAACACCATATATTTT; cdr3_aa: CASRLSSGNTIYF
v_call: TRBV28; clone_size: few; j_call: TRBJ1-5; d_call: NA; cdr3_nt: TGTGCCAGCAGAATACAGGGCACTCAGCCCCAGCATTTT; cdr3_aa: CASRIQGTQPQHF
v_call: TRBV18; clone_size: NA; j_call: TRBJ1-1; d_call: NA; cdr3_nt: TGTGCCAGCTCACCCGCAGAGACCACTGAAGCTTTCTTT; cdr3_aa: CASSPAETTEAFF
v_call: TRBV18; clone_size: NA; j_call: TRBJ1-1; d_call: NA; cdr3_nt: TGTGCCAGCTCTTCGGGATATGCGGGCTCTGAAGCTTTCTTT; cdr3_aa: CASSSGYAGSEAFF
v_call: TRBV7-2; clone_size: NA; j_call: TRBJ2-7; d_call: TRBD2; cdr3_nt: TGTGCCAGCAGCTTAAGGGTCCAGGGACTAGCGGTCTACGAGCAGTACTTC; cdr3_aa: CASSLRVQGLAVYEQYF
v_call: TRBV2; clone_size: NA; j_call: TRBJ2-6; d_call: NA; cdr3_nt: TGTGCCAGCAGGGGAGACTCTGGGGCCAACGTCCTGACTTTC; cdr3_aa: CASRGDSGANVLTF
v_call: TRBV28; clone_size: NA; j_call: TRBJ1-5; d_call: NA; cdr3_nt: TGTGCCAGCAGTTACCAGGGTGGTTCGGATCAGCCCCAGCATTTT; cdr3_aa: CASSYQGGSDQPQHF
v_call: TRBV11-2; clone_size: NA; j_call: TRBJ2-1; d_call: NA; cdr3_nt: TGTGCCAGCAGCTTTGCGGACATAACGGATGAGCAGTTCTTC; cdr3_aa: CASSFADITDEQFF
v_call: TRBV28; clone_size: NA; j_call: TRBJ2-2; d_call: NA; cdr3_nt: TGTGCCAGCAGTTCACGGGTTACCGGGGAGCTGTTTTTT; cdr3_aa: CASSSRVTGELFF
v_call: TRBV28; clone_size: NA; j_call: TRBJ1-5; d_call: NA; cdr3_nt: TGTGCCAGCAGTTTAGGAAGGGGGTCCAATCAGCCCCAGCATTTT; cdr3_aa: CASSLGRGSNQPQHF
v_call: TRBV9; clone_size: NA; j_call: TRBJ2-1; d_call: NA; cdr3_nt: TGTGCCAGCAGCGTAGGAAGCGGAAGCTCCTACAATGAGCAGTTCTTC; cdr3_aa: CASSVGSGSSYNEQFF
v_call: TRBV4-2; clone_size: NA; j_call: TRBJ2-7; d_call: TRBD2; cdr3_nt: TGTGCCAGCAGCCTTGGACTAGTAGCCACCTACGAGCAGTACTTC; cdr3_aa: CASSLGLVATYEQYF
v_call: TRBV19; clone_size: NA; j_call: TRBJ1-2; d_call: NA; cdr3_nt: TGTGCCAGTAGTGATAGGGCATCATCTAACTATGGCTACACCTTC; cdr3_aa: CASSDRASSNYGYTF
v_call: TRBV10-3; clone_size: NA; j_call: TRBJ2-2; d_call: TRBD2; cdr3_nt: TGTGCCCTTGGGGGGGCGAACACCGGGGAGCTGTTTTTT; cdr3_aa: CALGGANTGELFF
v_call: TRBV5-1; clone_size: NA; j_call: TRBJ1-2; d_call: NA; cdr3_nt: TGCGCCAGCAGGAGGGGGTCTGGCGATGGCTACACCTTC; cdr3_aa: CASRRGSGDGYTF
v_call: TRBV4-2; clone_size: NA; j_call: TRBJ2-3; d_call: TRBD2; cdr3_nt: TGTGCCAGCAGCCAAGTACTAGCGGGGGGCGCAGATACGCAGTATTTT; cdr3_aa: CASSQVLAGGADTQYF
v_call: TRBV18; clone_size: once; j_call: TRBJ2-1; d_call: TRBD2; cdr3_nt: TGTGCCAGCTCACCACTAGCGGGAGTTGGCAATGAGCAGTTCTTC; cdr3_aa: CASSPLAGVGNEQFF
v_call: TRBV30; clone_size: few; j_call: TRBJ1-1; d_call: NA; cdr3_nt: TGTGCCTGGAGTGTTGGGCTCCTGAACACTGAAGCTTTCTTT; cdr3_aa: CAWSVGLLNTEAFF
v_call: TRBV28; clone_size: NA; j_call: TRBJ2-5; d_call: NA; cdr3_nt: TGTGCCAGCACCTCACATACAGGGAATAGGGAGACCCAGTACTTC; cdr3_aa: CASTSHTGNRETQYF
v_call: TRBV28; clone_size: NA; j_call: TRBJ2-3; d_call: NA; cdr3_nt: TGTGCCAGCAGTTTATCGGGGACTGGGGAAGGTGGGGATACGCAGTATTTT; cdr3_aa: CASSLSGTGEGGDTQYF
v_call: TRBV7-3; clone_size: NA; j_call: TRBJ2-5; d_call: NA; cdr3_nt: TGTGCCAGCAGCCCGATAGGCCAAGAGACCCAGTACTTC; cdr3_aa: CASSPIGQETQYF
v_call: TRBV6-6; clone_size: NA; j_call: TRBJ1-3; d_call: NA; cdr3_nt: TGTGCCAGCAGTTACTCCCGGGCTGGAAACACCATATATTTT; cdr3_aa: CASSYSRAGNTIYF
v_call: TRBV28; clone_size: NA; j_call: TRBJ2-7; d_call: NA; cdr3_nt: TGTGCCAGCGGGGGGATCTACGAGCAGTACTTC; cdr3_aa: CASGGIYEQYF
v_call: TRBV6-4; clone_size: NA; j_call: TRBJ1-1; d_call: NA; cdr3_nt: TGTGCCAGCAGGAGTGGGGTGGGCGGGAACACTGAAGCTTTCTTT; cdr3_aa: CASRSGVGGNTEAFF